The entry below gives a single TCR beta chain sequence along with its context. Its target is unknown. TCRdb's copy holds only in-frame clones and misses some; the assay was immunoSEQ multiplex PCR. The profile shows around 120,000 clones, 80% to 90% of them singletons. Time point here: blood 2 weeks post-SBRT. Treatment noted: 15 Gy SBRT to primary tumor, nephrectomy 4 weeks later. Blood was sampled at baseline, 2 weeks and 4 weeks after SBRT. The sample is drawn from a study of radiation and T cells in renal cell carcinoma. Whole-study findings and limits: From baseline, blood top tumor clonotypes peaked at 2 weeks post-radiation. Baseline intratumoral clonotype presence is unknown without pretreatment biopsies.

V lost 1 base to trimming and J lost 6 bases, with 13 bases between them. CDR3 length: 15 amino acids. Germline-derived CDR1 and CDR2 are SGHTA and FQGTGA. The sequence was obtained from a woman aged 55-69 years with renal cell carcinoma. The chain employs TRBV7-3 and TRBJ2-1, with D maybe TRBD2 (5 bases). Specimen: blood, collected from a patient whose treatment included radiotherapy and nephrectomy. CDR3 coding DNA: TGTGCCAGCAGCTTAAACGGTGGACTCGTCAATGAGCAGTTCTTC. Protein sequence: CASSLNGGLVNEQFF.